These 22 T cell receptor beta chains were sequenced from one sample in a study of Ad26.COV2.S vaccination and SARS-CoV-2 variants. Profiled with immunoSEQ multiplex PCR; TCRdb holds only in-frame clones, not every one. The sample contains around 340,000 clones, approximately 90% of which appear only once. The treatment: over 15 received Ad26.COV2.S at low or high dose, single or two shots; about 5 received placebo; per-sample allocation not given. Collection of samples fell on day 63 after the first vaccine or placebo injection. Sample: peripheral blood, taken in a trial of Ad26.COV2.S vaccine versus placebo. These receptor sequences come from a person aged 18-65 years who received the Ad26.COV2.S COVID-19 vaccine or a placebo.

This clone was detected only once. This rearrangement joins TRBV5-1 to TRBJ1-3, with D perhaps TRBD1 (6 bases). Germline loops: CDR1 SGHRS, CDR2 YFSETQ. This CDR3 comprises 16 residues. The germline V and J ends were trimmed by 4 bases and 0 bases, with 14 bases remaining between them. CDR3 protein: CASSHEQGISGNTIYF. Here the CDR3 DNA reads TGCGCCAGCAGCCACGAACAGGGTATCTCTGGAAACACCATATATTTT.

This chain connects TRBV5-1 to TRBJ1-5, with 9 bases matching TRBD1. The trim removed 0 bases at V and 4 bases at J, leaving 8 bases unmatched. Germline V gene sequence: CDR1 SGHRS, CDR2 YFSETQ. The CDR3 loop spans 17 amino acids. The CDR3 DNA follows: TGCGCCAGCAGCTTGGTCCCGGGACAGGGTGCGAATCAGCCCCAGCATTTT. Encoded protein: CASSLVPGQGANQPQHF.

The chain employs TRBV4-2 and TRBJ2-7, with D hard to call. The germline V and J ends were trimmed by 3 bases and 2 bases, with 8 bases remaining between them. This CDR3 is 13 amino acids long. CDR1 and CDR2 from the germline V gene are LGHNA and YNFKEQ. In nucleotides, the CDR3 is TGTGCCAGCAGCCAGCCAGGTACCTACGAGCAGTACTTC. Translating gives CASSQPGTYEQYF.

V is TRBV4-1 and J is TRBJ2-6; D gene ambiguous. V lost 1 base and J 0 bases, leaving 10 bases between the germline ends. This CDR3 region has 17 residues. Germline assignment: CDR1 MGHRA and CDR2 YSYEKL. The DNA of the CDR3 is TGCGCCAGCAGCCAAGTCGTCCTCAGCTCTGGGGCCAACGTCCTGACTTTC. Translating gives CASSQVVLSSGANVLTF.

This chain joins TRBV5-1 and TRBJ2-5; D remains ambiguous. The V gene's germline CDR1 is SGHRS and CDR2 YFSETQ. This CDR3 is built from 14 residues. Trimming left V 2 bases short and J 7 bases short, with 15 bases between. The CDR3 coding sequence is TGCGCCAGCAGCTTTCAGGCTAGTTTGGCGACCCAGTACTTC. Encoded protein: CASSFQASLATQYF.

J is TRBJ1-2 and V is TRBV6-6; 8 bases fit TRBD1. The germline CDR1 and CDR2 sequences are MNHNY and SVGAGI (reference sequence). The CDR3 loop spans 14 amino acids. Germline trimming cut 7 bases from V and 4 bases from J; bases unmatched to any gene: 8. CDR3 nucleotide sequence: TGTGCCAGCAAGGACAGGGCCGGCGTCTATGGCTACACCTTC. Translating it yields CASKDRAGVYGYTF.

The chain uses TRBV28 and TRBJ1-1, with 10 bases lining up with TRBD1. The germline V gene has CDR1 MDHEN and CDR2 SYDVKM. The CDR3 is 15 residues long. V was pared by 5 bases and J by 5 bases, with 8 bases of the junction left unmatched. CDR3 coding DNA: TGTGCCAGCAGTCATTCACCGGGACAGGGGACTGAAGCTTTCTTT. Amino acids: CASSHSPGQGTEAFF. Full variable domain (remainder filled in from reference TRBV28 and TRBJ1-1): DVKVTQSSRYLVKRTGEKVFLECVQDMDHENMFWYRQDPGLGLRLIYFSYDVKMKEKGDIPEGYSVSREKKERFSLILESASTNQTSMYLCASSHSPGQGTEAFFGQGTRLTVV.

CDR3 region: CASSISGIDYNEQFF. For the CDR3, the DNA is TGTGCCAGTAGTATTAGCGGGATAGATTACAATGAGCAGTTCTTC. The V call is TRBV19, the J call TRBJ2-1; TRBD2 aligns across 8 bases. The CDR3 extends over 15 amino acids. Germline V CDR1 and CDR2: LNHDA, SQIVND (reference sequence). Trimming at V came to 3 bases and at J to 4 bases, leaving 5 bases not matched to a gene.

The J gene is TRBJ1-2, the V gene TRBV7-2, with D perhaps TRBD1 (5 bases). V lost 5 bases to trimming and J lost 4 bases, with 11 bases between them. This CDR3 contains 13 residues. Germline-derived CDR1 and CDR2 are SGHTA and FQGNSA. Written as DNA, the CDR3 is TGTGCCAGCAGCCGAGACAGCAGCTATGGCTACACCTTC. Its translation is CASSRDSSYGYTF.

The genes are TRBV4-1 and TRBJ2-7, with D perhaps given as TRBD1 or TRBD2 (5 bases each). This CDR3 is 15 amino acids long. Germline values: CDR1 MGHRA, CDR2 YSYEKL. V was trimmed by 0 bases and J by 0 bases, leaving 9 bases between them. Here the CDR3 reads CASSQERGLSYEQYF. The CDR3 nucleotides read TGCGCCAGCAGCCAAGAGAGGGGCCTCTCCTACGAGCAGTACTTC.

In nucleotides, the CDR3 is TGTGCCAGCAGCCCTCCGTACCGACAGGGCACCTACGAGCAGTACTTC. Protein: CASSPPYRQGTYEQYF. J is TRBJ2-7 and V is TRBV28, with TRBD1 matching over 7 bases. Looked up from germline, CDR1 is MDHEN and CDR2 is SYDVKM. CDR3 length equals 16 residues. Trimming took 6 bases from V and 2 from J; bases not matched to a gene: 13.

This clone was seen once. CDR3 region: CASRSSGLAREQYF. The CDR3 DNA reads as TGTGCAAGTCGCTCCTCCGGACTAGCACGCGAGCAGTACTTC. The chain is built from TRBV12-2 and TRBJ2-7; the tabulated D call, TRBD2, remains unverified against the DNA. TRBV12-2 is a pseudogene. This CDR3 comprises 14 residues.

The chain links TRBV14 to TRBJ2-1; the D gene is possibly TRBD1 (5 bases). The CDR3 runs 14 residues. Germline V gene sequence: CDR1 SGHDN, CDR2 FVKESK. The V end was cut by 3 bases, the J end by 11 bases, with 17 bases between. DNA for the CDR3: TGTGCCAGCAGCCAGGCAGGGAAAACGTTGAAGCAGTTCTTC. Translated, it gives CASSQAGKTLKQFF.

The genes are TRBV13 and TRBJ1-2; D call uncertain. Germline CDR1 and CDR2: PRHDT and FYEKMQ (reference sequence). This CDR3 contains 15 residues. V lost 3 bases and J 0 bases, leaving 11 bases between the germline ends. CDR3 in DNA: TGTGCCAGCAGCTTGCGGCGGACCTCTAACTATGGCTACACCTTC. Residues: CASSLRRTSNYGYTF.

The chain employs TRBV28 and TRBJ1-3, with D unclear. Trimming removed 5 bases from V and 4 bases from J, with 12 bases in between. Germline CDR1 and CDR2: MDHEN and SYDVKM. The CDR3 length is 14 residues. For the CDR3, the DNA is TGTGCCAGCAGTGAGGAGGATCGGGGAAACACCATATATTTT. It is translated as CASSEEDRGNTIYF.

Concerning this clone: Different DNA sequences within this sample yield the same CDR3. V is TRBV12-3 or TRBV12-4 and J is TRBJ1-2; tentatively, D is TRBD1 (6 bases). The CDR3 contains 12 residues. Trimming left V 5 bases short and J 4 bases short, with 8 bases between. CDR3 nucleotides: TGTGCCAGCAGTCCACAGGGCTATGGCTACACCTTC. Translated, it gives CASSPQGYGYTF.

With respect to this clone: Other DNA sequences in this sample translate to the same CDR3. The chain couples TRBV6-2 or TRBV6-3 to TRBJ2-5; possible D gene TRBD1, 6 bases. The CDR3 has 12 residues. In germline, CDR1 is MNHEY, CDR2 SVGEGT. Trimming took 6 bases from V and 3 from J, leaving 8 bases between them. This chain's CDR3 is CASSPGEETQYF. CDR3 sequence (DNA): TGTGCCAGCAGCCCAGGGGAAGAGACCCAGTACTTC.

The chain links TRBV5-1 to TRBJ2-2; D is undetermined. The V gene's germline CDR1 is SGHRS and CDR2 YFSETQ. V lost 4 bases, J lost 0 bases, and 4 bases lay in between. The CDR3 totals 13 residues. The CDR3 spells CASSHPNTGELFF. The CDR3 coding sequence is TGCGCCAGCAGCCACCCGAACACCGGGGAGCTGTTTTTT.

The genes are TRBV5-4 and TRBJ1-2; 7 nucleotides agree with TRBD1. CDR3 length equals 14 residues. Germline V gives CDR1 SGHNT, CDR2 YYREEE (reference sequence). Trimming at V came to 5 bases and at J to 8 bases, leaving 12 bases not matched to a gene. The CDR3 DNA is TGTGCCAGCAGTCCTATCGACAGGGCGAGAGGCTACACCTTC. It is translated as CASSPIDRARGYTF.

The genes are TRBV15 and TRBJ2-7; TRBD2 matches at 10 bases. Germline CDR1 LNHNV, CDR2 YYDKDF (reference sequence). V was clipped by 5 bases and J by 4 bases; unmatched bases: 11. The CDR3 sequence is 16 residues long. CDR3 in amino acids: CATSPQTSGNSYEQYF. The CDR3 nucleotides read TGTGCCACCAGCCCCCAAACTAGCGGGAACTCGTACGAGCAGTACTTC.

The genes are TRBV4-1 and TRBJ2-2; TRBD2 matches 8 bases. This CDR3 region has 15 residues. The junction had 5 bases not matched to a gene; V was cut back by 1 base and J by 7 bases. Germline V gene lookup returns CDR1 MGHRA and CDR2 YSYEKL. The CDR3 nucleotides are TGCGCCAGCAGCCAAGTGGGACTAGTAAACGGGGAGCTGTTTTTT. This gives the protein CASSQVGLVNGELFF.

The V and J genes are TRBV30 and TRBJ2-7, with D unresolved. The CDR3 loop spans 11 amino acids. CDR1 and CDR2 (germline): GTSNPN, SVGIG (reference sequence). V was trimmed by 7 bases and J by 1 base, leaving 8 bases between them. CDR3 bases: TGTGCCTTTGACGTATCCTACGAGCAGTACTTC. It is translated as CAFDVSYEQYF. Variable domain in full (rest from reference TRBV30 and TRBJ2-7): SQTIHQWPATLVQPVGSPLSLECTVEGTSNPNLYWYRQAAGRGLQLLFYSVGIGQISSEVPQNLSASRPQDRQFILSSKKLLLSDSGFYLCAFDVSYEQYFGPGTRLTVT.